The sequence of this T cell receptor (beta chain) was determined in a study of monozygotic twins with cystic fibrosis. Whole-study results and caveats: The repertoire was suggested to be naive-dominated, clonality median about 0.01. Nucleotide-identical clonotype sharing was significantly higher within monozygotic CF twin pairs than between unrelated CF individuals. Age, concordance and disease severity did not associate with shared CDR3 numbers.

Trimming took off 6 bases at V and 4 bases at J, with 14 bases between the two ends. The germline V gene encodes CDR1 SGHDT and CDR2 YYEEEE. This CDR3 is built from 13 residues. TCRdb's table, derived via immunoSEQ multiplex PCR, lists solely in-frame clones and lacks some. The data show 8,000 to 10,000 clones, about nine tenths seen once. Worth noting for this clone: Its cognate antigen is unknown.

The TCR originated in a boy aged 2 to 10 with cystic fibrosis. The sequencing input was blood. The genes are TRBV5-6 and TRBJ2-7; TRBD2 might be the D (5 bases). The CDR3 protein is CASTPYGGYEQYV. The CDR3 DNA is TGTGCCAGCACCCCATACGGAGGTTACGAGCAGTACGTC.